The 13 T cell receptor beta chains listed next were all sequenced from one sample in a study of blood T cells in healthy people across ages. A second 7 to 11 cycle PCR used barcoded and J-beta primers. TCRdb used MiXCR to reprocess the 5' RACE reads, holding one entry per CDR3 protein. The table has about 1.5 million distinct CDR3 sequences, about 42% seen once. The specimen sequenced was blood. The receptors were sampled from a young woman in good health.

V usage is TRBV7-4 and J usage is TRBJ1-5; D not resolved. The V end lost 2 bases, the J end lost 4 bases, and 15 bases lay between the germline ends. Per the germline V gene, CDR1 is SGHVT and CDR2 is SQSDAQ. The CDR3 is 16 residues long. In nucleotides, the CDR3 is TGTGCCAGCAGCTTATCGTACAGACATCGAAATCAGCCCCAGCATTTT. Its protein is CASSLSYRHRNQPQHF.

The sample holds a few counts of this clonotype. The V call is TRBV6-1, the J call TRBJ2-1; a possible D gene is TRBD2 (6 bases). The CDR3 length is 16 residues. Germline-derived CDR1 and CDR2 are MNHNS and SASEGT. V was clipped by 2 bases and J by 2 bases, with 13 bases between them. CDR3 amino acids: CASSETSLKTYNEQFF. As DNA, the CDR3 is TGTGCCAGCAGTGAAACTAGCCTTAAAACCTACAATGAGCAGTTCTTC.

This clonotype was observed a few times. The chain employs TRBV20-1 and TRBJ2-3; 11 bases map to TRBD2. The CDR3 spans 15 residues. The junction had 8 bases not matched to a gene; V was cut back by 3 bases and J by 6 bases. CDR1 and CDR2 (germline): DFQATT, SNEGSKA (reference sequence). The CDR3 loop is CSARNSGRAFDTQYF. Here the CDR3 DNA reads TGCAGTGCTAGGAATAGCGGGAGGGCCTTCGATACGCAGTATTTT.

The table lists this clonotype with many counts. The rearrangement joins TRBV5-4 to TRBJ1-2; a possible D gene is TRBD1 (5 bases). Per the germline V gene, CDR1 is SGHNT and CDR2 is YYREEE (reference sequence). The CDR3 runs 13 residues. V lost 5 bases and J lost 1, with 9 bases in between. CDR3 sequence (DNA): TGTGCCAGCAGGCCAGGGTTTAACTATGGCTACACCTTC. This gives the protein CASRPGFNYGYTF.

The table lists this clonotype with many counts. The gene calls are TRBV9 and TRBJ2-3; D is uncertain. Germline assignment: CDR1 SGDLS and CDR2 YYNGEE. This CDR3 has 15 residues. The V end was cut by 2 bases, the J end by 0 bases, with 10 bases between. CDR3 loop: CASSVDGYSTDTQYF. The DNA of the CDR3 is TGTGCCAGCAGCGTCGACGGGTATAGCACAGATACGCAGTATTTT.

This clonotype was seen a few times. This CDR3 is CASSQVQALGEQFF. The CDR3 DNA sequence: TGCGCCAGCAGCCAAGTTCAGGCCCTCGGTGAGCAGTTCTTC. This chain links TRBV4-1 with TRBJ2-1; no clear D. This CDR3 has 14 amino acids. V was cut by 1 base and J by 9 bases, with 13 bases left in between. Germline CDR1 MGHRA, CDR2 YSYEKL.

In this sample, this clonotype turned up a few times. The V and J genes are TRBV5-4 and TRBJ1-1, with 8 bases lining up with TRBD1. Germline lookup yields CDR1 SGHNT and CDR2 YYREEE (reference sequence). Trimming cost V 0 bases and J 7 bases; bases outside gene matches: 2. There are 13 residues in the CDR3. CDR3 coding DNA: TGTGCCAGCAGCTTGGGACAGGGGATTGAAGCTTTCTTT. Its translation: CASSLGQGIEAFF.

The rearrangement joins TRBV6-5 to TRBJ2-5; D unclear. The CDR3 has 16 amino acids. From germline, CDR1 is MNHEY and CDR2 SVGAGI. The ends were cut back, 0 bases at V and 1 base at J, with 12 bases in the middle. The CDR3 sequence is CASSYSNPRIQETQYF. In DNA, the CDR3 is TGTGCCAGCAGTTACTCGAATCCTCGCATCCAAGAGACCCAGTACTTC.

Worth noting for this clonotype: Its ends do not fully match the called genes, so a read error is possible. V is TRBV11-2 and J is TRBJ2-7; D unclear. The CDR3 covers 16 residues. Germline CDR1 reads SGHAT; CDR2 reads FQNNGV. The CDR3 loop is CASSTPWSGPVYGQYF. The CDR3 DNA is TGTGCCAGCAGTACACCATGGTCAGGACCCGTCTACGGGCAGTACTTC.

In its sample, this clonotype was seen many times. The chain carries TRBV10-3 and TRBJ1-6; no clear D gene. The V gene lost 4 bases and the J gene lost 4 bases, with 5 bases spanning the gap. CDR3 length equals 13 residues. Germline CDR1 and CDR2: ENHRY and SYGVKD. CDR3 region: CAISVEYNSPLHF. The CDR3 region has the DNA TGTGCCATCAGTGTCGAGTATAATTCACCCCTCCACTTT.

This clonotype was seen a few times. The V call is TRBV6-5, the J call TRBJ1-2; 11 positions match TRBD1. The CDR3 covers 14 residues. Germline assignment: CDR1 MNHEY and CDR2 SVGAGI. The V and J ends lost 6 bases and 6 bases, in that order; junction bases with no gene match: 6. The CDR3 region has the DNA TGTGCCAGCAGCGGACAGGGGGCGAGAAATGGCTACACCTTC. Translating gives CASSGQGARNGYTF.

The CDR3 DNA reads as TGTGCCAGCAGTGATCGGACGAGGAACACCGGGGAGCTGTTTTTT. Its protein is CASSDRTRNTGELFF. This chain uses TRBV2 with TRBJ2-2; unclear D gene. Germline V CDR1 and CDR2: SNHLY, FYNNEI. This CDR3 has 15 amino acids. V was clipped by 3 bases and J by 1 base, with 9 bases between them.

This clonotype was seen more than once but under ten times. The chain recombines TRBV27 with TRBJ2-7; the match to TRBD1 covers 10 bases. V was clipped by 6 bases and J by 5 bases; unmatched bases: 10. This CDR3 comprises 15 residues. The germline V gene has CDR1 MNHEY and CDR2 SMNVEV (reference sequence). CDR3 in DNA: TGTGCCAGCAGCACCAGACAGGGGGCATGGAACGAGCAGTACTTC. This encodes CASSTRQGAWNEQYF.